There are a few counts of the clone carrying this T cell receptor (beta chain). Assay used: immunoSEQ multiplex PCR; TCRdb lists only in-frame clones, some missing. The sample lists approximately 30,000 clones; roughly 89% were seen once. This CDR3 has 14 residues. The germline gives CDR1 SGHNT, CDR2 YYREEE (reference sequence). J lost 8 bases, V lost 3 bases, and 9 bases had no gene match. This record comes from a study of T cell changes during pregnancy in multiple sclerosis. Sequences were derived from CD8+ T cells from peripheral blood mononuclear cells, sampled in the second trimester of pregnancy. This clonotype was sampled from a female donor in good health, enrolled as a control in a pregnancy study. The genes are TRBV5-4 and TRBJ1-2; TRBD1 agrees at 8 bases. CDR3 sequence: CASSSPDRARGYTF. Written as DNA, the CDR3 is TGTGCCAGCAGCTCCCCGGACAGGGCGAGGGGCTACACCTTC.